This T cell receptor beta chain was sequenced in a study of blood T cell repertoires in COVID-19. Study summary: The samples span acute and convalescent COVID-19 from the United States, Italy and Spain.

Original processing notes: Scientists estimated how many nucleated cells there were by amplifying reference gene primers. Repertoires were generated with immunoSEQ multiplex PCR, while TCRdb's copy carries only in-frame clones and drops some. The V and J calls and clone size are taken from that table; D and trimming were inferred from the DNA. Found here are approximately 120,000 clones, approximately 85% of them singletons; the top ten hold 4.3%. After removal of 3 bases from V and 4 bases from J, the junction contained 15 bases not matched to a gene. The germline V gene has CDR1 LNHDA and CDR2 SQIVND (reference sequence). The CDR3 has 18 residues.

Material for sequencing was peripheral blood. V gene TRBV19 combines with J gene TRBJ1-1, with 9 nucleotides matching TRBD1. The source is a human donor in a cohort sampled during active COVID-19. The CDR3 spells CASSILFRTGVIGTEAFF. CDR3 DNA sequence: TGTGCCAGTAGTATCCTCTTCCGGACAGGGGTGATCGGCACTGAAGCTTTCTTT.